Below, 9 T cell receptor beta chains from the same sample are listed, as sequenced in a study of cytomegalovirus exposure and HLA in healthy donors. It was with 60 Vbeta and 13 Jbeta primers that the PCR ran. Generated by immunoSEQ multiplex PCR, the TCRdb table keeps only in-frame clones and is missing some. The sample shows some 120,000 clones, roughly 70% of them seen only once. The sample consisted of PBMCs. The receptors stem from a man aged 35-49 years in good health and CMV-seropositive.

V is TRBV19 and J is TRBJ2-3; D uncertain. Trimming cost V 1 base and J 3 bases, with 5 bases left between them. The CDR3 runs 13 residues. Germline V gene sequence: CDR1 LNHDA, CDR2 SQIVND (reference sequence). In nucleotides, the CDR3 is TGTGCCAGTAGTATAGGAGGAACAGATACGCAGTATTTT. The encoded protein is CASSIGGTDTQYF. Filled out from reference TRBV19 and TRBJ2-3, the complete variable domain reads DGGITQSPKYLFRKEGQNVTLSCEQNLNHDAMYWYRQDPGQGLRLIYYSQIVNDFQKGDIAEGYSVSREKKESFPLTVTSAQKNPTAFYLCASSIGGTDTQYFGPGTRLTVL.

This clone was picked up a small number of times. The V gene is TRBV7-2, the J gene TRBJ1-5; 9 bases align to TRBD1. CDR1 is SGHTA, CDR2 FQGNSA, per germline. Trimming removed 2 bases from V and 2 bases from J; junction bases left unmatched: 4. This CDR3 comprises 16 residues. The CDR3 region is CASSLNRGLGNQPQHF. CDR3 nucleotide sequence: TGTGCCAGCAGCTTAAACAGGGGGCTTGGCAATCAGCCCCAGCATTTT.

This chain links TRBV10-3 with TRBJ1-3; no clear D gene. The germline V gene encodes CDR1 ENHRY and CDR2 SYGVKD. The V and J ends lost 10 bases and 0 bases respectively, with 10 bases between them. This CDR3 contains 13 residues. This chain's CDR3 is CATQTSSGNTIYF. The CDR3 bases are TGTGCCACCCAGACAAGCTCTGGAAACACCATATATTTT.

The rearrangement links TRBV18 to TRBJ2-7; TRBD2 aligns across 10 bases. CDR3 length equals 19 residues. J lost 2 bases, V lost 7 bases, and 20 bases had no gene match. Germline V gives CDR1 KGHSH, CDR2 LQKENI. This chain's CDR3 is CASLGIGRTGTSETYEQYF. Here the CDR3 DNA reads TGTGCCAGCTTGGGGATAGGTCGGACCGGGACTAGCGAAACCTACGAGCAGTACTTC.

This clone appeared a few times. The rearrangement joins TRBV27 to TRBJ2-3; possible D gene TRBD1, 6 bases. This CDR3 spans 15 amino acids. The V gene's germline CDR1 is MNHEY and CDR2 SMNVEV (reference sequence). V was trimmed by 5 bases and J by 2 bases, leaving 14 bases between them. This chain's CDR3 is CASSPQGRTTDTQYF. For the CDR3, the DNA is TGTGCCAGCAGTCCACAGGGAAGGACCACAGATACGCAGTATTTT.

The V gene is TRBV5-1, the J gene TRBJ1-6, with a weak D call TRBD1 (6 bases). CDR1 is SGHRS and CDR2 is YFSETQ in the germline V gene. Trimming removed 7 bases at V and 5 bases at J, with 16 bases between. This CDR3 has 15 residues. This CDR3 is CASCRGGKDNSPLHF. DNA for the CDR3: TGCGCCAGCTGTAGGGGGGGTAAGGATAATTCACCCCTCCACTTT.

The chain combines TRBV7-9 with TRBJ1-5; D remains unclear. CDR1 SEHNR and CDR2 FQNEAQ come from the germline V gene (reference sequence). With 2 bases removed from V and 0 bases from J, the gap between germline ends came to 8 bases. The CDR3 runs 15 residues. The CDR3 DNA sequence: TGTGCCAGCAGCTTAACGGGTGTTAGCAATCAGCCCCAGCATTTT. Its protein is CASSLTGVSNQPQHF.

This clone was seen a handful of times. The J gene is TRBJ2-7, the V gene TRBV5-1; TRBD2 agrees at 7 bases. The CDR3 sequence is 15 residues long. Per germline, CDR1 SGHRS and CDR2 YFSETQ. V gave up 0 bases and J gave up 3 bases; unmatched junction bases: 6. The CDR3 region has the DNA TGCGCCAGCAGCTTGGAGGGCGGGGGAATCTACGAGCAGTACTTC. This gives the protein CASSLEGGGIYEQYF.

V gene TRBV27 combines with J gene TRBJ2-6, with D perhaps TRBD1 (5 bases). Trimming left V 5 bases short and J 2 bases short, with 7 bases between. Germline CDR1 reads MNHEY; CDR2 reads SMNVEV (reference sequence). The CDR3 is 14 residues long. The CDR3 spells CASSRTTGANVLTF. The CDR3 DNA follows: TGTGCCAGCAGTAGGACAACTGGGGCCAACGTCCTGACTTTC.